Below, 24 T cell receptor beta chains from the same sample are listed, as sequenced in a study of OX40 agonist ivuxolimab in advanced cancers. The repertoire was sequenced with immunoSEQ multiplex PCR; TCRdb's copy has only in-frame clones and lacks some. The sample holds 69,000 or so clones, roughly 80% seen once. Sequenced here: CD4+ or CD8+ T cells sorted from blood, sampled in a trial of the OX40 agonist ivuxolimab. All receptors derive from an adult with an advanced solid tumor such as melanoma, head and neck, liver or kidney cancer.

J is TRBJ1-3 and V is TRBV10-3, with D unresolved. V was shortened by 5 bases and J by 8 bases, with 16 bases between the two germline ends. Germline V gene lookup returns CDR1 ENHRY and CDR2 SYGVKD. The CDR3 has 14 residues. The CDR3 reads CAISQSSGPDTIYF. The CDR3 DNA reads as TGTGCCATCAGTCAATCCTCCGGCCCTGACACCATATATTTT.

The CDR3 here is CSVVDPGGRNEAFF. DNA for the CDR3: TGCAGCGTTGTTGATCCAGGGGGCCGCAATGAAGCTTTCTTT. V usage is TRBV29-1 and J usage is TRBJ1-1; 8 bases fit TRBD1. Germline V CDR1 and CDR2: SQVTM, ANQGSEA. With 4 bases clipped from V and 7 bases from J, the junction kept 11 bases outside the gene matches. The CDR3 sequence is 14 residues long.

This clone has more than one count but fewer than ten. The V call is TRBV4-1, the J call TRBJ2-6; D is unresolved. The V and J ends lost 0 bases and 0 bases respectively, with 9 bases between them. In germline, CDR1 is MGHRA, CDR2 YSYEKL. The CDR3 totals 17 residues. The CDR3 sequence: CASSQDIRISGANVLTF. In DNA form, the CDR3 reads TGCGCCAGCAGCCAAGATATCCGGATCTCTGGGGCCAACGTCCTGACTTTC.

The chain uses TRBV7-2 and TRBJ2-6; a weak D match, TRBD2 (6 bases). There are 15 residues in the CDR3. From germline, CDR1 is SGHTA and CDR2 FQGNSA. V was clipped by 4 bases and J by 4 bases, with 11 bases between them. CDR3 in DNA: TGTGCCAGCAGCTCCAAGGGAGGCGGGGCCAACGTCCTGACTTTC. The encoded protein is CASSSKGGGANVLTF.

The V and J genes are TRBV30 and TRBJ2-7, with 9 bases matching TRBD2. There are 15 residues in the CDR3. Germline V gene data show CDR1 as GTSNPN and CDR2 as SVGIG (reference sequence). The J segment lost 2 bases and the V segment lost 3 bases, leaving 8 bases of the junction unmatched. DNA of the CDR3: TGTGCCTGGAGCCAATTAGCGGGAGTTACCTACGAGCAGTACTTC. As protein: CAWSQLAGVTYEQYF.

This clone was detected once. The V and J genes are TRBV5-1 and TRBJ2-5, with 8 nucleotides matching TRBD2. The junction had 3 bases not matched to a gene; V was cut back by 0 bases and J by 2 bases. CDR3 length equals 15 residues. Germline loops: CDR1 SGHRS, CDR2 YFSETQ. CDR3 DNA: TGCGCCAGCAGCTTGGGTTTAGCGGGGCAAGAGACCCAGTACTTC. Its protein is CASSLGLAGQETQYF.

The V gene is TRBV7-2, the J gene TRBJ1-1, with TRBD1 identical over 9 bases. The CDR3 length is 15 residues. After removal of 3 bases from V and 1 base from J, the junction contained 3 bases not matched to a gene. The germline gives CDR1 SGHTA, CDR2 FQGNSA. CDR3 nucleotides: TGTGCCAGCAGCTTCGGACAGGGGCAGAACACTGAAGCTTTCTTT. Protein sequence: CASSFGQGQNTEAFF.

This chain uses TRBV19 with TRBJ2-5; 11 bases line up with TRBD1. Looked up from germline, CDR1 is LNHDA and CDR2 is SQIVND (reference sequence). The CDR3 covers 15 residues. The junction had 5 bases not matched to a gene; V was cut back by 5 bases and J by 3 bases. The CDR3 spells CASSAWTGGEETQYF. The CDR3, as DNA: TGTGCCAGTAGTGCCTGGACAGGGGGCGAAGAGACCCAGTACTTC.

This clone appeared a few times. The J gene is TRBJ2-1, the V gene TRBV9, with D possibly matching TRBD1 (6 bases). CDR1 is SGDLS, CDR2 YYNGEE, per germline. CDR3 length: 15 residues. Trimming removed 1 base from V and 2 bases from J, with 10 bases in between. Written as DNA, the CDR3 is TGTGCCAGCAGCGTAAGACAGGTTACCTACAATGAGCAGTTCTTC. Translated: CASSVRQVTYNEQFF.

The chain is built from TRBV5-6 and TRBJ1-3; D not resolved. V lost 0 bases and J 0 bases, leaving 10 bases between the germline ends. Germline V gene data show CDR1 as SGHDT and CDR2 as YYEEEE. The CDR3 sequence is 16 residues long. CDR3 DNA: TGTGCCAGCAGCTTGGCCTTGGAAGACTCTGGAAACACCATATATTTT. It is translated as CASSLALEDSGNTIYF. The whole variable domain, filled in from reference TRBV5-6 and TRBJ1-3, reads DAGVTQSPTHLIKTRGQQVTLRCSPKSGHDTVSWYQQALGQGPQFIFQYYEEEERQRGNFPDRFSGHQFPNYSSELNVNALLLGDSALYLCASSLALEDSGNTIYFGEGSWLTVV.

To note about this clone: The junction departs from the called germline gene at one end, perhaps through a read error. The V and J genes are TRBV18 and TRBJ2-5; D gene uncertain. The CDR3 loop spans 12 amino acids. Germline assignment: CDR1 KGHSH and CDR2 LQKENI. The CDR3 loop reads CANSPYQETQYF. The CDR3 DNA reads as TGTGCCAACTCACCGTACCAAGAGACCCAGTACTTC.

The V and J genes are TRBV19 and TRBJ2-7, with 7 bases fitting TRBD2. Unmatched junction bases numbered 4, after V lost 5 bases and J lost 0 bases. CDR1 LNHDA and CDR2 SQIVND come from the germline V gene (reference sequence). This CDR3 comprises 14 residues. Here the CDR3 reads CASSPKRDSYEQYF. The CDR3 DNA sequence: TGTGCCAGTAGTCCGAAGCGGGACTCCTACGAGCAGTACTTC.

This rearrangement joins TRBV28 to TRBJ2-6; D ambiguous. V lost 7 bases to trimming and J lost 0 bases, with 16 bases between them. CDR3 size: 17 residues. Per germline, CDR1 MDHEN and CDR2 SYDVKM. DNA for the CDR3: TGTGCCAGCACCCCCATCCCCCCGAGCTCTGGGGCCAACGTCCTGACTTTC. This encodes CASTPIPPSSGANVLTF.

CDR3 bases: TGTGCCAGCAGTGAAGAAGTTAACTATGGCTACACCTTC. It codes for CASSEEVNYGYTF. The chain recombines TRBV6-1 with TRBJ1-2; D gene uncertain. Germline lookup yields CDR1 MNHNS and CDR2 SASEGT. The germline V and J ends were trimmed by 1 base and 1 base, with 4 bases remaining between them. CDR3 size: 13 residues.

CDR3 nucleotide sequence: TGTGCCATCAGTGGGGTGGGTCTACAGGGGGCCTATGGCTACACCTTC. Protein product: CAISGVGLQGAYGYTF. This chain joins TRBV10-3 and TRBJ1-2, with TRBD1 matching 9 bases. The V and J ends lost 4 bases and 4 bases, in that order; junction bases with no gene match: 10. The CDR3 has 16 amino acids. Germline CDR1 ENHRY, CDR2 SYGVKD.

This rearrangement joins TRBV6-6 to TRBJ2-7; perhaps TRBD1 as D (6 bases). CDR3 length: 13 amino acids. Looked up from germline, CDR1 is MNHNY and CDR2 is SVGAGI (reference sequence). V dropped 2 bases and J dropped 2 bases, with 7 bases sitting between them. CDR3 sequence (DNA): TGTGCCAGCAGTTACCAGGGGCCCTACGAGCAGTACGTC. Translated, it gives CASSYQGPYEQYV.

This chain links TRBV5-4 with TRBJ2-5; perhaps TRBD2 as D (6 bases). The CDR3 runs to 12 residues. Trimming left V 4 bases short and J 5 bases short, with 9 bases between. Germline values: CDR1 SGHNT, CDR2 YYREEE (reference sequence). The DNA of the CDR3 is TGTGCCAGCAGCCGTGGGGGGGAGACCCAGTACTTC. Its protein is CASSRGGETQYF.

V usage is TRBV2 and J usage is TRBJ1-6; a possible D gene is TRBD1 (5 bases). V was shortened by 2 bases and J by 0 bases, with 8 bases between the two germline ends. The CDR3 has 16 amino acids. The germline V gene has CDR1 SNHLY and CDR2 FYNNEI. CDR3 bases: TGTGCCAGCAGTGAACAGGGAAGCTCCTATAATTCACCCCTCCACTTT. Its translation: CASSEQGSSYNSPLHF.

This chain joins TRBV4-3 and TRBJ2-1; D may be TRBD1 or TRBD2 (5 bases each). Germline CDR1 LGHNA, CDR2 YSLEER. Trimming stripped 2 bases from V and 6 bases from J, with 11 bases between. The CDR3 length is 14 residues. This chain's CDR3 is CASSQSTGANEQFF. The CDR3 region has the DNA TGCGCCAGCAGCCAAAGTACCGGGGCCAATGAGCAGTTCTTC.

The chain carries TRBV15 and TRBJ2-5, with unresolved D. Germline V gene data show CDR1 as LNHNV and CDR2 as YYDKDF (reference sequence). Deletions cut 1 base from V and 5 bases from J, with 8 bases between. CDR3 length: 13 amino acids. The CDR3 here is CATSRAYLETQYF. As DNA, the CDR3 is TGTGCCACCAGCAGAGCCTACTTGGAGACCCAGTACTTC.

V and J are TRBV5-1 and TRBJ1-1, with 8 bases matching TRBD1. Germline V gene sequence: CDR1 SGHRS, CDR2 YFSETQ. V lost 2 bases, J lost 0 bases, and 12 bases stayed unmatched. This CDR3 contains 18 residues. The CDR3 sequence is CASSLTGQGPVLNTEAFF. As DNA, the CDR3 is TGCGCCAGCAGCTTAACCGGACAGGGCCCAGTTCTGAACACTGAAGCTTTCTTT.

This chain joins TRBV28 and TRBJ1-3; no definite D call. Per germline, CDR1 MDHEN and CDR2 SYDVKM. CDR3 length equals 17 residues. V was pared by 2 bases and J by 0 bases, with 14 bases between. The CDR3 spells CASSLASGGFSGNTIYF. DNA of the CDR3: TGTGCCAGCAGTTTAGCCAGCGGAGGATTCTCTGGAAACACCATATATTTT.

This chain joins TRBV7-9 and TRBJ2-1; 11 bases line up with TRBD2. With 5 bases clipped from V and 5 bases from J, the junction kept 5 bases outside the gene matches. The CDR3 runs 15 residues. Germline lookup yields CDR1 SEHNR and CDR2 FQNEAQ (reference sequence). Written as DNA, the CDR3 is TGTGCCAGCAGCCTACTAGCGGGGGCCCACAATGAGCAGTTCTTC. It yields the protein CASSLLAGAHNEQFF.

The chain joins TRBV2 to TRBJ2-5, with D possibly matching TRBD1 (6 bases). The CDR3 covers 14 residues. CDR1 and CDR2 from the germline V gene are SNHLY and FYNNEI. The V and J ends lost 6 bases and 4 bases respectively, with 15 bases between them. The CDR3 DNA sequence: TGTGCCAGCAGCGATTTAACAGGGAGAGAGACCCAGTACTTC. Protein product: CASSDLTGRETQYF.